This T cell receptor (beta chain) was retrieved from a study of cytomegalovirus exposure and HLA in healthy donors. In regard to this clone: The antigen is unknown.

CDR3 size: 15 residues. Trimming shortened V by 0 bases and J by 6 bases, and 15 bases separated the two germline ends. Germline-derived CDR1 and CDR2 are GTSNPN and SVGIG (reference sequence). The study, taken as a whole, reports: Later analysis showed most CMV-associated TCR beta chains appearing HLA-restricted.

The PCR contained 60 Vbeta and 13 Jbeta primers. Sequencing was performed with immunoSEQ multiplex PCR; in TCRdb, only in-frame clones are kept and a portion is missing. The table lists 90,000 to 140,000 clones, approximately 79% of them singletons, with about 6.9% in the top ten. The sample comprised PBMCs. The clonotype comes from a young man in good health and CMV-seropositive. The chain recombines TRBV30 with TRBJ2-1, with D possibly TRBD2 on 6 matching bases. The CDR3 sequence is CAWSVKRTTINEQFF. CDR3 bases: TGTGCCTGGAGTGTAAAGCGGACTACCATCAATGAGCAGTTCTTC.